This paragraph reports one T cell receptor (beta chain). The sample holds other DNA sequences that translate to the same CDR3. The sample originates from a study of shared clonotypes between healthy human individuals. Profiled with immunoSEQ multiplex PCR; TCRdb holds only in-frame clones, not every one. Of some 470,000 clones in the sample, 60% to 85% were seen once. The CDR3 runs to 14 residues. Germline-derived CDR1 and CDR2 are MDHEN and SYDVKM. V was cut by 7 bases and J by 1 base, with 10 bases left in between. The origin of this receptor is a woman aged 40 to 50 in good health. Some clones in this sample may be carry-over from other donors' samples. Sequencing was performed on PBMCs. This sequence joins TRBV28 and TRBJ2-2; no reliable D call. CDR3 residues: CASIAEMNTGELFF. DNA for the CDR3: TGTGCCAGCATTGCAGAGATGAACACCGGGGAGCTGTTTTTT. Full variable domain (missing parts from reference TRBV28 and TRBJ2-2): DVKVTQSSRYLVKRTGEKVFLECVQDMDHENMFWYRQDPGLGLRLIYFSYDVKMKEKGDIPEGYSVSREKKERFSLILESASTNQTSMYLCASIAEMNTGELFFGEGSRLTVL.